A single sample is the source of the 7 T cell receptor beta chains below, sequenced in a study of cytomegalovirus exposure and HLA in healthy donors. Sequenced by immunoSEQ multiplex PCR; TCRdb stores in-frame clones only, minus some. The data show approximately 71,000 clones, with roughly nine tenths seen just once and 3.1% held by the top ten. Sequencing used PBMCs. These receptors all come from a man between 18 and 29 years old in good health and CMV-seronegative.

This sequence joins TRBV2 and TRBJ2-2, with D tentatively TRBD2 (5 bases). V was shortened by 6 bases and J by 8 bases, with 10 bases between the two germline ends. Germline-derived CDR1 and CDR2 are SNHLY and FYNNEI. The CDR3 is 12 residues long. As DNA, the CDR3 is TGTGCCAGCAGGCTAGCAGTAGGGGAGCTGTTTTTT. This translates into CASRLAVGELFF.

The chain uses TRBV9 and TRBJ2-7, with D perhaps matching TRBD2 (6 bases). V gave up 0 bases and J gave up 4 bases, with 14 bases separating them. The germline gives CDR1 SGDLS, CDR2 YYNGEE. The CDR3 totals 15 residues. CDR3 amino acids: CASSVVGGELYEQYF. CDR3 nucleotides: TGTGCCAGCAGCGTAGTAGGAGGGGAGTTGTACGAGCAGTACTTC. The full variable domain, with the rest looked up from reference TRBV9 and TRBJ2-7, is DSGVTQTPKHLITATGQRVTLRCSPRSGDLSVYWYQQSLDQGLQFLIQYYNGEERAKGNILERFSAQQFPDLHSELNLSSLELGDSALYFCASSVVGGELYEQYFGPGTRLTVT.

The V gene is TRBV28, the J gene TRBJ1-2; the match to TRBD1 covers 7 bases. CDR1 is MDHEN and CDR2 is SYDVKM in the germline V gene. J was trimmed by 0 bases and V by 5 bases; bases with no gene match: 12. CDR3 size: 17 residues. The CDR3 spells CASSLVGQRTSNYGYTF. The CDR3 bases are TGTGCCAGCAGTCTCGTGGGACAGAGAACTTCTAACTATGGCTACACCTTC.

The gene calls are TRBV5-1 and TRBJ2-7; 14 nucleotides match TRBD2. There are 18 residues in the CDR3. CDR1 and CDR2 (germline): SGHRS, YFSETQ. The V and J ends lost 4 bases and 5 bases, in that order; junction bases with no gene match: 14. As DNA, the CDR3 is TGCGCCAGCAGCCGGACTAGCGGGAGGCTCTATTCGAGCGACGAGCAGTACTTC. It encodes CASSRTSGRLYSSDEQYF. The variable domain in full, completed from reference TRBV5-1 and TRBJ2-7, reads KAGVTQTPRYLIKTRGQQVTLSCSPISGHRSVSWYQQTPGQGLQFLFEYFSETQRNKGNFPGRFSGRQFSNSRSEMNVSTLELGDSALYLCASSRTSGRLYSSDEQYFGPGTRLTVT.

The chain couples TRBV7-8 to TRBJ2-7; 7 bases line up with TRBD2. The CDR3 has 14 amino acids. Looked up from germline, CDR1 is SGHVS and CDR2 is FQNEAQ. The trim removed 4 bases at V and 5 bases at J, leaving 8 bases unmatched. CDR3 DNA sequence: TGTGCCAGCAGCTCGCGGGAGACGGACCACGAGCAGTACTTC. Its protein is CASSSRETDHEQYF.

The chain joins TRBV5-1 to TRBJ2-3; 8 bases are a match to TRBD1. The CDR3 is 14 residues long. J gave up 2 bases and V 4 bases, and 3 bases lay outside the gene matches. Germline assignment: CDR1 SGHRS and CDR2 YFSETQ. CDR3 nucleotides: TGCGCCAGCAGCCCGGGACAGGACACAGATACGCAGTATTTT. The encoded protein is CASSPGQDTDTQYF. Full variable domain (outside the CDR3, taken from reference TRBV5-1 and TRBJ2-3): KAGVTQTPRYLIKTRGQQVTLSCSPISGHRSVSWYQQTPGQGLQFLFEYFSETQRNKGNFPGRFSGRQFSNSRSEMNVSTLELGDSALYLCASSPGQDTDTQYFGPGTRLTVL.

The chain uses TRBV6-5 and TRBJ2-7, with 8 bases matching TRBD2. The J segment lost 2 bases and the V segment lost 8 bases, leaving 8 bases of the junction unmatched. Looked up from germline, CDR1 is MNHEY and CDR2 is SVGAGI. This CDR3 is 14 amino acids long. This CDR3 is CASGPSAGAYEQYF. The CDR3 DNA reads TGTGCCAGCGGACCCTCAGCGGGGGCCTACGAGCAGTACTTC.